These 5 T cell receptor beta chains came from one sample sequenced in a study of Ad26.COV2.S vaccination and SARS-CoV-2 variants. Treatment meaning: roughly 18 received Ad26.COV2.S at low or high dose, single or two shots; five or six received placebo; per-sample allocation not given. Day 63 following the first vaccine or placebo injection was when the samples were taken. TCRdb keeps only in-frame clones here, not all; method: immunoSEQ multiplex PCR. The table includes 510,000 or so clones, roughly 89% detected once. The source was peripheral blood, collected in a trial of Ad26.COV2.S vaccine versus placebo. These receptors all stem from a person between 18 and 65 years old who received the Ad26.COV2.S COVID-19 vaccine or a placebo.

This CDR3 reads CASSLFFGDSRGYTF. CDR3 DNA: TGTGCCAGCAGCTTATTTTTCGGGGACTCTCGGGGCTACACCTTC. This rearrangement joins TRBV7-2 to TRBJ1-2; TRBD1 is a possible D gene (5 bases). From germline, CDR1 is SGHTA and CDR2 FQGNSA. Between the trimmed V and J ends, which lost 2 bases and 8 bases, there was a span of 18 bases. The CDR3 contains 15 residues.

This chain connects TRBV11-3 to TRBJ2-1; D possibly corresponds to TRBD2 (5 bases). The CDR3 length is 14 residues. From germline, CDR1 is SGHNT and CDR2 YENEEA. The V and J ends lost 3 bases and 6 bases respectively, with 12 bases between them. This CDR3 is CASSFVEGSNEQFF. The CDR3, as DNA: TGTGCCAGCAGCTTCGTTGAGGGTTCCAATGAGCAGTTCTTC.

The genes are TRBV30 and TRBJ2-2, with D unresolved. Germline V lookup: CDR1 GTSNPN, CDR2 SVGIG (reference sequence). The CDR3 length is 13 residues. Trimming cost V 0 bases and J 2 bases, with 4 bases left between them. CDR3 sequence reads: CAWSVANTGELFF. The CDR3 coding sequence is TGTGCCTGGAGTGTGGCCAACACCGGGGAGCTGTTTTTT.

This chain uses TRBV6-2 or TRBV6-3 with TRBJ2-3, with 9 bases aligning to TRBD2. Trimming at V came to 6 bases and at J to 4 bases, leaving 11 bases not matched to a gene. The CDR3 is made up of 16 amino acids. Per germline, CDR1 MNHEY and CDR2 SVGEGT. The CDR3 spells CASSRGGRARADTQYF. CDR3 DNA: TGTGCCAGCAGCCGAGGCGGGAGGGCCCGAGCAGATACGCAGTATTTT.

About this clone itself: The sample holds other DNA sequences that translate to the same CDR3. The chain joins TRBV14 to TRBJ2-7; D is uncertain. This CDR3 comprises 13 residues. Germline V gene lookup returns CDR1 SGHDN and CDR2 FVKESK. V was clipped by 0 bases and J by 1 base, with 4 bases between them. The DNA for the CDR3 is TGTGCCAGCAGCCAAGACGGGTCCTACGAGCAGTACTTC. Its protein product is CASSQDGSYEQYF.